The 16 T cell receptor beta chains below all came from one sample that was sequenced in a study of blood T cells in healthy people across ages (dated by TCRdb to the mid-2010s). Libraries came from 5' RACE. The second PCR ran for roughly 7 to 12 cycles and used a J-beta primer mix along with a sample-barcoded 5' primer. TCRdb handled the public reads itself, with Q25 trimming in fastp and clone calling in MiXCR, and kept productive beta chains. Every entry covers one CDR3 protein and lists the most common genes and DNA from its rows. Present in this sample are over 1,500,000 distinct CDR3 sequences, about two fifths of which were seen just once. The ten largest clonotypes hold about 23% of the sample. Input material: blood. Source of these receptors: a human donor in good health.

The gene calls are TRBV28 and TRBJ1-5; D gene unclear. Trimming took off 7 bases at V and 10 bases at J, with 17 bases between the two ends. The germline V gene encodes CDR1 MDHEN and CDR2 SYDVKM. The CDR3 is made up of 13 amino acids. DNA of the CDR3: TGTGCCAGCAAAACTCCCGGCACGTTACCCCAGCATTTT. This gives the protein CASKTPGTLPQHF.

The genes are TRBV9 and TRBJ1-2; D might be TRBD1 (5 bases). The CDR3 length is 13 residues. Germline V CDR1 and CDR2: SGDLS, YYNGEE. Trimming stripped 4 bases from V and 4 bases from J, with 11 bases between. The CDR3 nucleotides are TGTGCCAGCAGCACCCAGGGTGGCTATGGCTACACCTTC. It yields the protein CASSTQGGYGYTF.

This chain joins TRBV5-1 and TRBJ1-1; D unresolved. The V and J ends lost 4 bases and 6 bases respectively, with 19 bases between them. Germline lookup yields CDR1 SGHRS and CDR2 YFSETQ. This CDR3 comprises 15 residues. The CDR3 nucleotides read TGCGCCAGCAGCCTATCCGGGCTCCTGGGCGCTGAAGCTTTCTTT. Amino acid sequence: CASSLSGLLGAEAFF.

In this sample, this clonotype turned up a few times. V usage is TRBV2 and J usage is TRBJ2-1, with 9 bases fitting TRBD2. J gave up 9 bases and V 10 bases, and 4 bases lay outside the gene matches. Germline loops: CDR1 SNHLY, CDR2 FYNNEI. This CDR3 region has 11 residues. The CDR3 reads CANLLAGEQFF. The CDR3 region has the DNA TGTGCCAACTTACTAGCGGGTGAGCAGTTCTTC.

V and J are TRBV15 and TRBJ2-4, with 7 bases lining up with TRBD1. V was clipped by 9 bases and J by 13 bases; unmatched bases: 21. Germline CDR1 LNHNV, CDR2 YYDKDF (reference sequence). The CDR3 extends over 15 amino acids. This CDR3 is CATTAGTDSSYGQYF. DNA of the CDR3: TGTGCCACAACCGCCGGGACAGACAGCTCCTACGGGCAGTACTTC.

This clonotype was observed a few times. The chain combines TRBV15 with TRBJ2-1; TRBD2 matches at 15 bases. This CDR3 spans 13 amino acids. V was pared by 8 bases and J by 7 bases, with 0 bases of the junction left unmatched. Germline values: CDR1 LNHNV, CDR2 YYDKDF (reference sequence). The CDR3 is CATGLAGGNEQFF. The CDR3 DNA is TGTGCCACCGGACTAGCGGGAGGGAATGAGCAGTTCTTC.

V usage is TRBV4-2 and J usage is TRBJ1-2; D unresolved. Germline CDR1 and CDR2: LGHNA and YNFKEQ. The ends were cut back, 0 bases at V and 5 bases at J, with 7 bases in the middle. CDR3 length equals 13 residues. The CDR3 reads CASSQEVVYGYTF. The CDR3 nucleotides are TGTGCCAGCAGCCAAGAGGTTGTTTATGGCTACACCTTC.

The rearrangement uses TRBV29-1 and TRBJ2-5; 8 bases fit TRBD2. The ends lost 5 bases at V and 3 bases at J; junction bases unmatched: 5. CDR1 is SQVTM and CDR2 is ANQGSEA in the germline V gene. The CDR3 is 13 amino acids. For the CDR3, the DNA is TGCAGCGTTACAACAGCGGGGGAAGAGACCCAGTACTTC. Amino acids: CSVTTAGEETQYF.

The rearrangement uses TRBV5-1 and TRBJ2-1; D is perhaps TRBD1 (5 bases). The J call may be mistaken, given a closer DNA end match to TRBJ2-7. The CDR3 spans 16 residues. In germline, CDR1 is SGHRS, CDR2 YFSETQ. Here the CDR3 reads CASSLEGSDAYNEQYF. CDR3 DNA: TGCGCCAGCAGCTTGGAGGGGTCAGACGCCTACAATGAGCAGTACTTC.

The rearrangement uses TRBV12-3 or TRBV12-4 and TRBJ1-1, with D possibly TRBD1 on 5 matching bases. The CDR3 consists of 13 residues. The V gene lost 6 bases and the J gene lost 6 bases, with 14 bases spanning the gap. Here the CDR3 reads CASSWNPQAEAFF. In nucleotides, the CDR3 is TGTGCCAGCAGCTGGAACCCACAGGCTGAAGCTTTCTTT.

The V call is TRBV6-2 or TRBV6-3, the J call TRBJ2-1, with D tentatively TRBD2 (6 bases). Trimming shortened V by 2 bases and J by 3 bases, and 11 bases separated the two germline ends. The germline gives CDR1 MNHEY, CDR2 SVGEGT. The CDR3 consists of 15 residues. The DNA for the CDR3 is TGTGCCAGCAGTTACCGCGGGGCTCACTACAATGAGCAGTTCTTC. This codes for CASSYRGAHYNEQFF.

This clonotype was picked up one time. The V call is TRBV28, the J call TRBJ2-3; D not certain. This CDR3 comprises 15 residues. Germline values: CDR1 MDHEN, CDR2 SYDVKM. V lost 3 bases and J 2 bases, leaving 12 bases between the germline ends. CDR3 loop: CASSFDGGPTDTQYF. Written as DNA, the CDR3 is TGTGCCAGCAGTTTTGACGGCGGACCCACAGATACGCAGTATTTT.

The chain uses TRBV5-4 and TRBJ2-5, with 11 nucleotides matching TRBD1. J was trimmed by 3 bases and V by 4 bases; bases with no gene match: 5. The CDR3 has 15 amino acids. Germline CDR1 SGHNT, CDR2 YYREEE (reference sequence). The CDR3 DNA reads as TGTGCCAGCAGCCCTCAGGGACAGGGGGAAGAGACCCAGTACTTC. Its translation is CASSPQGQGEETQYF.

The chain uses TRBV6-1 and TRBJ1-4, with 10 bases that match TRBD1. V lost 6 bases and J lost 4; bases outside the gene matches: 14. Germline CDR1 reads MNHNS; CDR2 reads SASEGT. The CDR3 totals 18 residues. CDR3 loop: CASRPSGDRGSFNEKLFF. The CDR3 DNA reads TGTGCCAGCAGACCCTCCGGGGACAGGGGATCCTTTAATGAAAAACTGTTTTTT.

The chain links TRBV7-6 to TRBJ2-3, with D unclear. Per germline, CDR1 SGHVS and CDR2 FNYEAQ. The CDR3 runs to 13 residues. V was cut by 4 bases and J by 3 bases, with 8 bases left in between. CDR3 nucleotide sequence: TGTGCCAGCAGCTCCTTGATTACAGATACGCAGTATTTT. Protein sequence: CASSSLITDTQYF.

The chain couples TRBV4-2 to TRBJ1-2, with a weak D call TRBD1 (5 bases). V shed 0 bases and J shed 0 bases, with 17 bases lying between them. Germline V CDR1 and CDR2: LGHNA, YNFKEQ. The CDR3 runs to 18 residues. The CDR3 region has the DNA TGTGCCAGCAGCCAAGATATGGGGGTTTCGGGTTCTAACTATGGCTACACCTTC. Amino acid sequence: CASSQDMGVSGSNYGYTF.